The present TCR beta chain was sequenced within a study of T cell changes during pregnancy in multiple sclerosis. Trimming pared 4 bases from V and 1 base from J, leaving 11 bases between. Germline values: CDR1 SGDLS, CDR2 YYNGEE. The CDR3 is 14 amino acids. The data were produced by immunoSEQ multiplex PCR, yet TCRdb's version contains in-frame clones alone and is incomplete. In the table there are 90,000 to 100,000 clones, 80% to 95% of which are singletons. The TCR comes from a female donor with multiple sclerosis, enrolled in a pregnancy study. The rearrangement uses TRBV9 and TRBJ1-1; D may be TRBD1 (6 bases). The sequencing here drew on peripheral blood, taken in the first trimester of pregnancy. This CDR3 reads CASSPGTRNTEAFF. CDR3 DNA sequence: TGTGCCAGCAGCCCAGGGACAAGGAACACTGAAGCTTTCTTT.